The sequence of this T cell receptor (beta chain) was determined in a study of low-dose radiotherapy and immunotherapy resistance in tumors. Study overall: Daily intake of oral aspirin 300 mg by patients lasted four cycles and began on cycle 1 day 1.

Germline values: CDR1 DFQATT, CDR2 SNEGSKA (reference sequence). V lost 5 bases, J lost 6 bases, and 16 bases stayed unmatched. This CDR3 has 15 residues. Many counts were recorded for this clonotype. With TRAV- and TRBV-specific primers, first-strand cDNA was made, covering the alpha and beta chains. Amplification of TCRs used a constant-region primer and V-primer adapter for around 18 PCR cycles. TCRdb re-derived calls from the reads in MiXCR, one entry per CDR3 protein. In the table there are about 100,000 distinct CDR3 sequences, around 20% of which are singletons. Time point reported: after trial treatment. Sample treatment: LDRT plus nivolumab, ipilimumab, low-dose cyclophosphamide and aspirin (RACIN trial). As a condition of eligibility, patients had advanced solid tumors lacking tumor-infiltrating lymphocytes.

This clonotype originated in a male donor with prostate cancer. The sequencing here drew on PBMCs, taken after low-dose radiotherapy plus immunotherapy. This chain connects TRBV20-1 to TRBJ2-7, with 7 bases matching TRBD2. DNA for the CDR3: TGCAGTGCTCGTGGGACCGGGCGGGGGATCGCCGAGCAGTACTTC. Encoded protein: CSARGTGRGIAEQYF.